This TCR beta chain is from a study of human T cells and chemical hapten exposure. This sample's time point: pre-sensitization, week 0. Treatment described: therapeutic diphenylcyclopropenone sensitization with weekly scalp DPC. TCRdb reprocessed the RACE reads via MiXCR and lists one record per CDR3 protein. The data show about 87,000 distinct CDR3 sequences, with approximately 9.9% seen just once and 3.6% held by the top ten. This clonotype has more than one count but fewer than ten. The clonotype was recovered from a woman aged 40 to 50 with alopecia areata. Some clones in this sample may be carry-over from other donors' samples. This sample comprised whole blood, obtained in connection with sensitization to the hapten diphenylcyclopropenone (DPC).

CDR3 sequence: CSVAQEGNQPQHF. In DNA, the CDR3 is TGCAGCGTTGCCCAGGAGGGCAATCAGCCCCAGCATTTT. This sequence joins TRBV29-1 and TRBJ1-5; unclear D gene. CDR1 and CDR2 from the germline V gene are SQVTM and ANQGSEA. V lost 4 bases to trimming and J lost 2 bases, with 9 bases between them. This CDR3 spans 13 amino acids.